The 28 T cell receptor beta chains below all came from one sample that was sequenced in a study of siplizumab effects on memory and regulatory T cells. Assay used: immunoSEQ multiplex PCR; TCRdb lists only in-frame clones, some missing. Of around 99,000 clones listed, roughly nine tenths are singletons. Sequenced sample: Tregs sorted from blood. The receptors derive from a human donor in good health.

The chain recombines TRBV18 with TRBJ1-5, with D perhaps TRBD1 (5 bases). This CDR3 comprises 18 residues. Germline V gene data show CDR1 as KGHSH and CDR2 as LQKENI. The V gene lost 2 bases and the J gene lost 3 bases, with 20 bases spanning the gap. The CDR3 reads CASSPLPGTRNSNQPQHF. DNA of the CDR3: TGTGCCAGCTCACCATTACCCGGGACCAGGAATTCCAATCAGCCCCAGCATTTT.

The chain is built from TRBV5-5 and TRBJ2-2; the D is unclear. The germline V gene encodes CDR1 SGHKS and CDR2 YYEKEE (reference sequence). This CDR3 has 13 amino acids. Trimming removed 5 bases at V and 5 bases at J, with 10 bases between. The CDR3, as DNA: TGTGCCAGCAGGCTGGGGTGGACCGGGGAGCTGTTTTTT. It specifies CASRLGWTGELFF.

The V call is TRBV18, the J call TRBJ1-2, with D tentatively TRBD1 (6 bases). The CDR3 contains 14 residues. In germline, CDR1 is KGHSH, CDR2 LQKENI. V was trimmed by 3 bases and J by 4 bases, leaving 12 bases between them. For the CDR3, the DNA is TGTGCCAGCTCACCGATCCTGACAGGCTATGGCTACACCTTC. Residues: CASSPILTGYGYTF.

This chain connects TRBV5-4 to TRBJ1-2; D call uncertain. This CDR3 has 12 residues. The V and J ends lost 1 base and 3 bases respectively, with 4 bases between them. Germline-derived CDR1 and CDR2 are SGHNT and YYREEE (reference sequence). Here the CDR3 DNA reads TGTGCCAGCAGCTTGACCCACTATGGCTACACCTTC. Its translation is CASSLTHYGYTF.

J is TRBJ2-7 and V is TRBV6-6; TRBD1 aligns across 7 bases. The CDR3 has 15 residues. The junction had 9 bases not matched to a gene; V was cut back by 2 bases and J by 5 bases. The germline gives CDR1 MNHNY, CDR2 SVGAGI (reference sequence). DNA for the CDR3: TGTGCCAGCAGTTACCGCTTGACAGGGACCCACGAGCAGTACTTC. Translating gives CASSYRLTGTHEQYF.

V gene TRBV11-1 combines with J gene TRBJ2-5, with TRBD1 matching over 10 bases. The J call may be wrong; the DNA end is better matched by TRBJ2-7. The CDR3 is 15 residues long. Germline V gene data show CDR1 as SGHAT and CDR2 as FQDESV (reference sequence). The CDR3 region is CASSLRGQGFYEQYF. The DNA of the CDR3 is TGTGCCAGCAGCTTGAGGGGACAGGGGTTTTACGAGCAGTACTTC.

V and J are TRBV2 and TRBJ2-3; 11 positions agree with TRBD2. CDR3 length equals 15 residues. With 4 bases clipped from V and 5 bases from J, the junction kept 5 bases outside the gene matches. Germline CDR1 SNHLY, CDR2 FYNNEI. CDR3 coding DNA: TGTGCCAGCAGTGCCCGACTAGCGGGGCTAGATACGCAGTATTTT. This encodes CASSARLAGLDTQYF.

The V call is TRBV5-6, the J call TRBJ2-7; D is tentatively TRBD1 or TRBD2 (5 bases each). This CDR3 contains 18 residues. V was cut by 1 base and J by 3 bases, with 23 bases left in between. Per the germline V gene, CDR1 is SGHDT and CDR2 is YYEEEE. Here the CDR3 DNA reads TGTGCCAGCAGCTTGCCCGGGACCGACCCATCCTTGAGCTACGAGCAGTACTTC. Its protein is CASSLPGTDPSLSYEQYF.

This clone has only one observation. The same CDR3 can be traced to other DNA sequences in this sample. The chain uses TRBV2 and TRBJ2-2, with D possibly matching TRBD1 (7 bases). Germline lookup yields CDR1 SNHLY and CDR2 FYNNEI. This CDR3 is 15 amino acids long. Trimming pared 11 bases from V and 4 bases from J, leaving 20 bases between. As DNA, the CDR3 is TGTGCCGGGGGGCAGACAGGGATGGGCACCGGGGAGCTGTTTTTT. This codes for CAGGQTGMGTGELFF. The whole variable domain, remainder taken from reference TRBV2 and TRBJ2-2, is EPEVTQTPSHQVTQMGQEVILRCVPISNHLYFYWYRQILGQKVEFLVSFYNNEISEKSEIFDDQFSVERPDGSNFTLKIRSTKLEDSAMYFCAGGQTGMGTGELFFGEGSRLTVL.

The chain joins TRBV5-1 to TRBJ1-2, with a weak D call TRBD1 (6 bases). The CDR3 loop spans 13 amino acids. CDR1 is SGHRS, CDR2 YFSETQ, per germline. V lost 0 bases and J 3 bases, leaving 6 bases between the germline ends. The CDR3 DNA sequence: TGCGCCAGCAGCTTGGAGGGGGACTATGGCTACACCTTC. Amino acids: CASSLEGDYGYTF.

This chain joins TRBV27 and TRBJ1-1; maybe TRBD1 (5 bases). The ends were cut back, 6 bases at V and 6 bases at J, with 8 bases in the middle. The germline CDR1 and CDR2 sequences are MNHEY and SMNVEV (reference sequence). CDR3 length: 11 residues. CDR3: CASRTGAEAFF. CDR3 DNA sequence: TGTGCCAGCAGGACGGGGGCTGAAGCTTTCTTT.

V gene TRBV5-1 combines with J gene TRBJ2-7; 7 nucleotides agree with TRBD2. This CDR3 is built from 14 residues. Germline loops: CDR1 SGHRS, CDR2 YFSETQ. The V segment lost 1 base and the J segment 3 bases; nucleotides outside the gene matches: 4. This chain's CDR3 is CASSLRGENYEQYF. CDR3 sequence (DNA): TGCGCCAGCAGCTTGCGGGGGGAGAACTACGAGCAGTACTTC.

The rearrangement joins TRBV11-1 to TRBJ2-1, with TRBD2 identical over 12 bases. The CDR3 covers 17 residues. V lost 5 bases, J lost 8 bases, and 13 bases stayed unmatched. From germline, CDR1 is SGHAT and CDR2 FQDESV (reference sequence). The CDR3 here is CASSLELGLAGLDEQFF. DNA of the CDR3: TGTGCCAGCAGCCTAGAACTCGGACTAGCGGGGTTAGATGAGCAGTTCTTC.

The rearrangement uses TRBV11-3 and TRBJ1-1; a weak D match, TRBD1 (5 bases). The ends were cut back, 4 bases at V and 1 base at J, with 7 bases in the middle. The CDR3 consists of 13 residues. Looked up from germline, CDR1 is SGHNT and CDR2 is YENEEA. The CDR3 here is CASSSGGNTEAFF. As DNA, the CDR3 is TGTGCCAGCAGCTCGGGGGGGAACACTGAAGCTTTCTTT.

CDR3 in amino acids: CASSLLSGTNEQFF. The CDR3 DNA reads as TGCGCCAGCAGCCTCCTTAGCGGGACCAATGAGCAGTTCTTC. The chain has TRBV5-1 and TRBJ2-1, with 8 bases that match TRBD2. Germline CDR1 SGHRS, CDR2 YFSETQ. The CDR3 spans 14 residues. The ends lost 4 bases at V and 6 bases at J; junction bases unmatched: 6.

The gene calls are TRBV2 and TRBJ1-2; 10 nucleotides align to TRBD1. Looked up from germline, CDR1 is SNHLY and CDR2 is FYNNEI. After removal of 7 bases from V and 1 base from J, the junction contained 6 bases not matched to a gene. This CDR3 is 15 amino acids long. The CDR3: CASILRDRGNYGYTF. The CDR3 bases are TGTGCCAGCATCCTCCGGGACAGGGGTAACTATGGCTACACCTTC.

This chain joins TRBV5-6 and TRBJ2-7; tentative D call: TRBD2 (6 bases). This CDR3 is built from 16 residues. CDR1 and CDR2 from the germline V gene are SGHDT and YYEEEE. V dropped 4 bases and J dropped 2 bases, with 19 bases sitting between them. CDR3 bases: TGTGCCAGCAGCCCCTGGAAGGTTCGGGGGACCTACGAGCAGTACTTC. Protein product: CASSPWKVRGTYEQYF.

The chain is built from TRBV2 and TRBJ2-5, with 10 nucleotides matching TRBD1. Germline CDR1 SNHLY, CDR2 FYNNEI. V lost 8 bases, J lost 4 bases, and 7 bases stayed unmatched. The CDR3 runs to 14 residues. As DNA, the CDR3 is TGTGCCAGCGGCCGGGACAGGGGAGGAGAGACCCAGTACTTC. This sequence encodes CASGRDRGGETQYF.

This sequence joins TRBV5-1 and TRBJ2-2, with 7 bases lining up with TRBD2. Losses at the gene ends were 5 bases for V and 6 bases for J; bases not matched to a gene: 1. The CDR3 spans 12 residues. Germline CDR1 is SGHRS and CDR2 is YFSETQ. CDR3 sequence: CASRRGAGELFF. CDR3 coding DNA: TGCGCCAGCAGACGGGGGGCCGGGGAGCTGTTTTTT.

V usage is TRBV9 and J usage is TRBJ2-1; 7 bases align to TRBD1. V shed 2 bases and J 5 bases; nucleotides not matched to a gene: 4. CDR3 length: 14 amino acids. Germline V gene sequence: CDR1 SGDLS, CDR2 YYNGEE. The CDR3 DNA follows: TGTGCCAGCAGCGTGACAGGGAAGAACAATGAGCAGTTCTTC. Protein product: CASSVTGKNNEQFF.

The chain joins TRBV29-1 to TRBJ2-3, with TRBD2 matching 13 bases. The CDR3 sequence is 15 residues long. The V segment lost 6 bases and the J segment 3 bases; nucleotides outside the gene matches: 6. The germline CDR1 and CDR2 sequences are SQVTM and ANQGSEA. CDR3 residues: CSVQLAGGRTDTQYF. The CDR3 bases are TGCAGCGTACAACTAGCGGGGGGGCGGACAGATACGCAGTATTTT.

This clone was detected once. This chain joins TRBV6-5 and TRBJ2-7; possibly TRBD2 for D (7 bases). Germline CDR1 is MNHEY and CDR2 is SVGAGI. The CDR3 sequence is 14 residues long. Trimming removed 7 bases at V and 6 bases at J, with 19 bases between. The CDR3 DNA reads TGTGCCAGCAAAATGACAGTCGCGGGGGCCGAGCAGTACTTC. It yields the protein CASKMTVAGAEQYF.

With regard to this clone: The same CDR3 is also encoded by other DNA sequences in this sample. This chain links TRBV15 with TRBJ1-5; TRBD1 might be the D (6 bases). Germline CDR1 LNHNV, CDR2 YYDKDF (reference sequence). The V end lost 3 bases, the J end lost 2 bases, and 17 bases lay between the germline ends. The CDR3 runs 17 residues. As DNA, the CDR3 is TGTGCCACCAGCAGTCCCCAGGGGTTTAGGGGCAATCAGCCCCAGCATTTT. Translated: CATSSPQGFRGNQPQHF.

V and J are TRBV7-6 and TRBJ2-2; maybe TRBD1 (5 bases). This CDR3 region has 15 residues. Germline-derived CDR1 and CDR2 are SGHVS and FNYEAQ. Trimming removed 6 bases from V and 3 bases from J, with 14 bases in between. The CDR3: CASSYAGIDTGELFF. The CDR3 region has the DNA TGTGCCAGCAGTTACGCAGGGATCGACACCGGGGAGCTGTTTTTT.

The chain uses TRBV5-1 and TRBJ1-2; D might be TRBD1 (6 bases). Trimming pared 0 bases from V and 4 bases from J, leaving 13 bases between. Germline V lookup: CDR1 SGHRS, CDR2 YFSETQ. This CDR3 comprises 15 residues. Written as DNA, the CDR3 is TGCGCCAGCAGCTTGGAACTCCCAGGGGTCTATGGCTACACCTTC. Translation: CASSLELPGVYGYTF.

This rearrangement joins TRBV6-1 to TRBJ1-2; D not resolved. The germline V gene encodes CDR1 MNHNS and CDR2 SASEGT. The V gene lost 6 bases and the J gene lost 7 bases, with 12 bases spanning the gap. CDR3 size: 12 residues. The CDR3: CASSATFLGYTF. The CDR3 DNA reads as TGTGCCAGCAGCGCCACTTTTCTTGGCTACACCTTC.

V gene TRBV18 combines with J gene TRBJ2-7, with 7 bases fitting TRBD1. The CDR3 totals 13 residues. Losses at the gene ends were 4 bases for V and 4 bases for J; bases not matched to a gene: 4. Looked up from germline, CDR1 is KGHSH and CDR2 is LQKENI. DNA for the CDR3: TGTGCCAGCTCACGGGACAGTGGATACGAGCAGTACTTC. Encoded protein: CASSRDSGYEQYF.

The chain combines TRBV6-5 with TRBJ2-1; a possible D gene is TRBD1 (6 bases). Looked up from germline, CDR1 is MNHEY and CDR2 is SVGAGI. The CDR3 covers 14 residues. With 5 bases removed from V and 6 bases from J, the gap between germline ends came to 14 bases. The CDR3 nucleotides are TGTGCCAGCAGTGACCCGCAGGGGATCAATGAGCAGTTCTTC. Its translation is CASSDPQGINEQFF.